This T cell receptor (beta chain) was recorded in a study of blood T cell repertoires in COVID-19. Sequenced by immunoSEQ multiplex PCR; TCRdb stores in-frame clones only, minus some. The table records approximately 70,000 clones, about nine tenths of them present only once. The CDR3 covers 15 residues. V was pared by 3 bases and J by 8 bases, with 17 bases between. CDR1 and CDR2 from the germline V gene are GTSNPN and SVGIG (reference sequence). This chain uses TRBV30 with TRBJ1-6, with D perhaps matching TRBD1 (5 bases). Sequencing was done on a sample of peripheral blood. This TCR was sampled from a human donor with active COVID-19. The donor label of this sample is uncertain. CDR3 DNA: TGTGCCTGGAGATGGGCGGGGGTTACGGATTCACCCCTCCACTTT. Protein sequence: CAWRWAGVTDSPLHF.